This TCR beta chain is drawn from a study of blood T cell repertoires in COVID-19. Turning to the study itself: Some COVID-19 samples were acute and others convalescent; all came from the United States, Italy and Spain. From T cells, B-cell-depleted T cells, or PBMCs came the material, which was cDNA or gDNA.

Per the study methods: Reference gene primer amplification yielded estimated nucleated cell counts. TCRdb's table, derived via immunoSEQ multiplex PCR, lists solely in-frame clones and lacks some. The D gene and trimming were derived from the DNA, and the V and J assignments and clone size from that table. The sample lists approximately 210,000 clones; around 82% were seen once. Germline CDR1 is LGHDT and CDR2 is YNNKEL (reference sequence). The V segment lost 4 bases and the J segment 2 bases; nucleotides outside the gene matches: 8. This CDR3 is 17 amino acids long. This TCR came from a woman aged 40 to 50 with acute or convalescent COVID-19. The V gene is TRBV3-1 (or the pseudogene TRBV3-2), the J gene TRBJ2-2, with 9 bases that match TRBD2. Sequenced: peripheral blood. The DNA of the CDR3 is TGTGCCAGCAGCCCCCCAGGCGGGGGGGGTAACACCGGGGAGCTGTTTTTT. Its protein product is CASSPPGGGGNTGELFF.